A single sample gave rise to the 23 T cell receptor beta chains below, sequenced in a study of blood T cell repertoires in COVID-19. Libraries were prepared by immunoSEQ multiplex PCR; TCRdb keeps only in-frame clonotypes and omits some of them. Among more than 40,000 clones listed, approximately 83% were seen once. Material: peripheral blood. Receptor source: an elderly woman with acute or convalescent COVID-19.

The rearrangement joins TRBV19 to TRBJ1-5, with D perhaps TRBD1 (6 bases). The CDR3 length is 15 residues. V shed 6 bases and J shed 0 bases, with 12 bases lying between them. Germline lookup yields CDR1 LNHDA and CDR2 SQIVND (reference sequence). In DNA form, the CDR3 reads TGTGCCAGTAGGGAACAGGGAAATAGCAATCAGCCCCAGCATTTT. Its protein product is CASREQGNSNQPQHF. Full variable domain (outside the CDR3, taken from reference TRBV19 and TRBJ1-5): DGGITQSPKYLFRKEGQNVTLSCEQNLNHDAMYWYRQDPGQGLRLIYYSQIVNDFQKGDIAEGYSVSREKKESFPLTVTSAQKNPTAFYLCASREQGNSNQPQHFGDGTRLSIL.

The genes are TRBV2 and TRBJ2-1; TRBD1 matches at 9 bases. CDR3 length equals 14 residues. V gave up 6 bases and J gave up 8 bases; unmatched junction bases: 8. Germline V CDR1 and CDR2: SNHLY, FYNNEI. CDR3 loop: CASRGTGFSDEQFF. CDR3 DNA sequence: TGTGCCAGCAGGGGGACAGGGTTTAGCGATGAGCAGTTCTTC.

The chain employs TRBV5-4 and TRBJ2-1; 16 bases map to TRBD2. This CDR3 has 14 residues. Unmatched junction bases numbered 8, after V lost 4 bases and J lost 16 bases. Looked up from germline, CDR1 is SGHNT and CDR2 is YYREEE (reference sequence). The CDR3 reads CASSLGTSGGAGFF. Written as DNA, the CDR3 is TGTGCCAGCAGCCTAGGGACTAGCGGGGGGGCGGGTTTCTTC.

This clone was seen a few times. The chain combines TRBV7-8 with TRBJ2-1, with TRBD1 identical over 8 bases. The CDR3 loop spans 12 amino acids. Unmatched junction bases numbered 3, after V lost 5 bases and J lost 9 bases. CDR1 and CDR2 from the germline V gene are SGHVS and FQNEAQ. The CDR3 loop is CASSHRGAEQFF. CDR3 DNA sequence: TGTGCCAGCAGCCACAGGGGGGCTGAGCAGTTCTTC.

The chain combines TRBV30 with TRBJ1-6; D is uncertain. The CDR3 sequence is 15 residues long. Germline assignment: CDR1 GTSNPN and CDR2 SVGIG (reference sequence). Trimming left V 4 bases short and J 7 bases short, with 17 bases between. CDR3 protein: CAWTETPGRNSPLHF. The DNA for the CDR3 is TGTGCCTGGACTGAGACACCCGGCCGAAATTCACCCCTCCACTTT.

The rearrangement uses TRBV7-2 and TRBJ2-1, with 13 positions matching TRBD2. Germline values: CDR1 SGHTA, CDR2 FQGNSA. The V segment lost 3 bases and the J segment 5 bases; nucleotides outside the gene matches: 4. This CDR3 has 16 residues. The CDR3 region is CASSLGTSGTHNEQFF. Here the CDR3 DNA reads TGTGCCAGCAGCTTGGGGACTAGCGGGACTCACAATGAGCAGTTCTTC.

There are a few counts of this clone. This chain joins TRBV27 and TRBJ2-7, with 7 nucleotides matching TRBD2. V dropped 2 bases and J dropped 5; count of bases not matched to a gene: 12. CDR1 is MNHEY and CDR2 is SMNVEV in the germline V gene (reference sequence). The CDR3 is made up of 16 amino acids. The CDR3 spells CASSLVGLAVVHEQYF. CDR3 coding DNA: TGTGCCAGCAGTTTAGTCGGTCTAGCGGTAGTCCACGAGCAGTACTTC.

The rearrangement joins TRBV10-3 to TRBJ2-3; 7 bases align to TRBD1. This CDR3 has 16 amino acids. With 7 bases clipped from V and 0 bases from J, the junction kept 10 bases outside the gene matches. CDR1 is ENHRY and CDR2 is SYGVKD in the germline V gene. The CDR3 DNA sequence: TGTGCCATCAAAGCCACCGGGACAGAGAGCACAGATACGCAGTATTTT. Protein product: CAIKATGTESTDTQYF.

The gene calls are TRBV3-1 (or the pseudogene TRBV3-2) and TRBJ1-5; D remains ambiguous. The germline V and J ends were trimmed by 3 bases and 7 bases, with 10 bases remaining between them. This CDR3 has 13 residues. CDR1 and CDR2 (germline): LGHDT, YNNKEL (reference sequence). The CDR3 spells CASSHGRQQPQHF. The CDR3 region has the DNA TGTGCCAGCAGCCACGGGAGGCAACAGCCCCAGCATTTT.

The J gene is TRBJ2-1, the V gene TRBV18; 7 bases agree with TRBD1. With 6 bases clipped from V and 4 bases from J, the junction kept 9 bases outside the gene matches. Germline V gene lookup returns CDR1 KGHSH and CDR2 LQKENI. The CDR3 length is 15 residues. This CDR3 reads CASSPDRENYNEQFF. In DNA form, the CDR3 reads TGTGCCAGCTCTCCAGACAGGGAGAATTACAATGAGCAGTTCTTC.

This clone was counted only a few times. The chain couples TRBV7-9 to TRBJ1-2; tentative D call: TRBD1 (5 bases). This CDR3 is built from 14 residues. Trimming shortened V by 7 bases and J by 8 bases, and 20 bases separated the two germline ends. Germline-derived CDR1 and CDR2 are SEHNR and FQNEAQ (reference sequence). The DNA of the CDR3 is TGTGCCAGCATGGGGCCCCTCTCGCGGGGAGGCTACACCTTC. Its translation: CASMGPLSRGGYTF.

This clone was observed a single time. This chain links TRBV6-5 with TRBJ2-5; 7 bases are shared with TRBD2. CDR3 length equals 13 residues. Germline assignment: CDR1 MNHEY and CDR2 SVGAGI. The J segment lost 6 bases and the V segment lost 5 bases, leaving 6 bases of the junction unmatched. The CDR3 loop reads CASSTRGVQTQYF. The CDR3 nucleotides are TGTGCCAGCAGTACACGGGGGGTGCAGACCCAGTACTTC.

The rearrangement joins TRBV7-8 to TRBJ1-4, with 8 bases fitting TRBD1. This CDR3 contains 15 residues. In germline, CDR1 is SGHVS, CDR2 FQNEAQ. With V trimmed by 3 bases and J by 4 bases, 4 bases remained unmatched. CDR3 region: CASSFGQGNNEKLFF. DNA for the CDR3: TGTGCCAGCAGCTTTGGACAGGGCAATAATGAAAAACTGTTTTTT.

The gene calls are TRBV12-5 and TRBJ1-1; D not resolved. Per germline, CDR1 LGHNT and CDR2 FRNRAP. The germline V and J ends were trimmed by 1 base and 6 bases, with 12 bases remaining between them. This CDR3 comprises 14 residues. The CDR3 bases are TGTGCTAGTGGTTTGGATAGACCCGGGTCTGAAGCTTTCTTT. Protein sequence: CASGLDRPGSEAFF.

The genes are TRBV21-1 and TRBJ1-2. TRBV21-1 constitutes a pseudogene. The CDR3 runs 14 residues. The CDR3 spells CASSKSKGGYGYTF. The CDR3 region has the DNA TGTGCCAGCAGCAAATCAAAGGGGGGGTATGGCTACACCTTC.

This clone was seen just once. The chain carries TRBV5-6 and TRBJ1-2; D unclear. V shed 4 bases and J shed 4 bases, with 14 bases lying between them. The germline V gene encodes CDR1 SGHDT and CDR2 YYEEEE. The CDR3 has 14 residues. CDR3: CASSPRGAIYGYTF. The CDR3 DNA is TGTGCCAGCAGCCCCCGGGGAGCTATCTATGGCTACACCTTC.

This chain uses TRBV4-2 with TRBJ2-3; tentative D call: TRBD2 (5 bases). The CDR3 totals 16 residues. V lost 1 base to trimming and J lost 4 bases, with 15 bases between them. The germline gives CDR1 LGHNA, CDR2 YNFKEQ. The CDR3 loop is CASSQAELPGADTQYF. Written as DNA, the CDR3 is TGTGCCAGCAGCCAAGCGGAACTGCCCGGGGCAGATACGCAGTATTTT.

The chain joins TRBV19 to TRBJ1-2; D possibly corresponds to TRBD1 (5 bases). Trimming took 5 bases from V and 4 from J, leaving 17 bases between them. The germline V gene encodes CDR1 LNHDA and CDR2 SQIVND (reference sequence). This CDR3 has 15 residues. The CDR3 protein is CASSLQAGTSYGYTF. DNA of the CDR3: TGTGCCAGTAGTCTCCAAGCGGGGACCTCCTATGGCTACACCTTC.

V and J are TRBV5-1 and TRBJ1-3, with a tentative D call TRBD1 (5 bases). The CDR3 totals 16 residues. The ends were cut back, 0 bases at V and 0 bases at J, with 10 bases in the middle. The germline CDR1 and CDR2 sequences are SGHRS and YFSETQ. This CDR3 reads CASSLGQGLSGNTIYF. CDR3 coding DNA: TGCGCCAGCAGCTTGGGTCAGGGCCTCTCTGGAAACACCATATATTTT.

This clone was observed once. The chain joins TRBV11-1 to TRBJ2-7; TRBD2 aligns across 8 bases. Trimming removed 4 bases from V and 3 bases from J; junction bases left unmatched: 5. Germline V CDR1 and CDR2: SGHAT, FQDESV (reference sequence). The CDR3 is 14 residues long. As DNA, the CDR3 is TGTGCCAGCAGCTCCCGGGGGGGCCTCTACGAGCAGTACTTC. This encodes CASSSRGGLYEQYF.

J is TRBJ1-5 and V is TRBV30; possibly TRBD1 for D (5 bases). V gave up 5 bases and J gave up 9 bases, with 14 bases separating them. The CDR3 is 12 amino acids. Germline CDR1 is GTSNPN and CDR2 is SVGIG (reference sequence). The CDR3 DNA reads as TGTGCCTGGGGAGGGGCCGCATCGCCCCAGCATTTT. Amino acids: CAWGGAASPQHF.

This clone was detected once. The chain links TRBV28 to TRBJ1-5; D gene ambiguous. The germline V gene has CDR1 MDHEN and CDR2 SYDVKM. There are 16 residues in the CDR3. V lost 1 base to trimming and J lost 0 bases, with 10 bases between them. The DNA of the CDR3 is TGTGCCAGCAGTTTATTTGGCGGATATAGCAATCAGCCCCAGCATTTT. Translation: CASSLFGGYSNQPQHF.

The rearrangement uses TRBV5-1 and TRBJ1-5; 7 bases fit TRBD1. The germline CDR1 and CDR2 sequences are SGHRS and YFSETQ. V shed 3 bases and J 4 bases; nucleotides not matched to a gene: 1. The CDR3 runs to 13 residues. CDR3 residues: CASSSTGNQPQHF. The CDR3 DNA is TGCGCCAGCAGCTCGACAGGGAATCAGCCCCAGCATTTT.